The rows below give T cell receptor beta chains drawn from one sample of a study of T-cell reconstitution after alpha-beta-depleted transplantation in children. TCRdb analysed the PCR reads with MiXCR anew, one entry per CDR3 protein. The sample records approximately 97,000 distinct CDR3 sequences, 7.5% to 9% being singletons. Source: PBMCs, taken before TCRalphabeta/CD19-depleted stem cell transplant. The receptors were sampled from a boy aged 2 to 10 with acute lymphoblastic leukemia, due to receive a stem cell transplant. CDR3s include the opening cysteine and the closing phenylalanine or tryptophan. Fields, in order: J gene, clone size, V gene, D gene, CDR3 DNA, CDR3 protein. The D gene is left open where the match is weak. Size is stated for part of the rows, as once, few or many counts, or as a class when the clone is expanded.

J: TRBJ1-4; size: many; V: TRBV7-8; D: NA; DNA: TGTGCCAGCAGCCCCGAGCGAATACTTGGAAGCGCTAATGAAAAACTGTTTTTT; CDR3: CASSPERILGSANEKLFF
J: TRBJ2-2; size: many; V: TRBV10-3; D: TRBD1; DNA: TGTGCCAGTCAGGGGACAGGTTTCACCGGGGAGCTGTTTTTT; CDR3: CASQGTGFTGELFF
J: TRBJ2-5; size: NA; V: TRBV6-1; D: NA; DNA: TGTGCCAGCAGGGAAGCGAGCCCCAAAGAGACCCAGTACTTC; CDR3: CASREASPKETQYF
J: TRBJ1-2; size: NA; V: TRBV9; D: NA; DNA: TGTGCCAGCAGCGGGACCGACACATCTAACTATGGCTACACCTTC; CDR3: CASSGTDTSNYGYTF
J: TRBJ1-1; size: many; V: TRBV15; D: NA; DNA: TGTGCCACCAGCAGAGATGGGGCGGTGAACACTGAAGCTTTCTTT; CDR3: CATSRDGAVNTEAFF
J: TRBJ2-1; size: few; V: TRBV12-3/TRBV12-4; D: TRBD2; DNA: TGTGCCAGCAGTTTGACGGGGGGGGGATTTGATGAGCAGTTCTTC; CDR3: CASSLTGGGFDEQFF
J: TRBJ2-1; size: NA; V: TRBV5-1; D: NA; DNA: TGCGCCAGCAGCTTGAGTGGGGGGATCTCCTACAATGAGCAGTTCTTC; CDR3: CASSLSGGISYNEQFF
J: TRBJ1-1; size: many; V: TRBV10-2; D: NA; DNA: TGCGCCAACCAAAACGCGTATGTCCTGAACACTGAAGCTTTCTTT; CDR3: CANQNAYVLNTEAFF
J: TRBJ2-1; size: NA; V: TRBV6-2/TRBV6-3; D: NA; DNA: TGTGCCAGCAGAGACGGGGTTAGCTCCTACAATGAGCAGTTCTTC; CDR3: CASRDGVSSYNEQFF
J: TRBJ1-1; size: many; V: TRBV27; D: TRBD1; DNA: TGTGCCAGCAGTTGGACAGGGGGCAAAGCTTTCTTT; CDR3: CASSWTGGKAFF
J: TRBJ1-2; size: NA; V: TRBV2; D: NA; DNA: TGTGCCGGCAGTGAAGGGTTGGGGGGCGTCTATGGCTACACCTTC; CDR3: CAGSEGLGGVYGYTF
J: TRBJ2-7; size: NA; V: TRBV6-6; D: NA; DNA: TGTGCCAGCATGGCGGGGCCCTACGAGCAGTACTTC; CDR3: CASMAGPYEQYF
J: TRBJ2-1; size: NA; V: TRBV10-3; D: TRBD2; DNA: TGTGCCAGCGTCGGGACTAGCGCCTACAATGAGCAGTTCTTC; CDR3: CASVGTSAYNEQFF
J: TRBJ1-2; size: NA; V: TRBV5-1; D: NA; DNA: TGCGCCAGCAGCTTGGGATGGGGGGCCCACTATGGCTACACCTTC; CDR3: CASSLGWGAHYGYTF
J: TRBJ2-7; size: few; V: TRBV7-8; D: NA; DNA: TGTGCCAGCAGCCAACAGCCGGAGGGGGAGCAGTACTTC; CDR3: CASSQQPEGEQYF
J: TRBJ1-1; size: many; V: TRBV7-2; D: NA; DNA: TGTGCCAGCAGCGTATACAGGGCTGGGGCTTTCTTT; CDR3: CASSVYRAGAFF
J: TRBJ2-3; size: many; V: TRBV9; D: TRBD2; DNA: TGTGCCAGCAGCGTAGCGGGGGGGTCCAAGGAGACGCAGTATTTT; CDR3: CASSVAGGSKETQYF
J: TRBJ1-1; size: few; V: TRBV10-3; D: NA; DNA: TGTGCCATCAGTGTCGAACAGAACACTGAAGCTTTCTTT; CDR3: CAISVEQNTEAFF
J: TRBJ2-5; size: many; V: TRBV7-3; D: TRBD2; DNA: TGTGCCAGCAGCATCATAGCGGGGGGGCCCCAAGAGACCCAGTACTTC; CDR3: CASSIIAGGPQETQYF
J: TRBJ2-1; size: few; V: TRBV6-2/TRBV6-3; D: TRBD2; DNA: TGTGCCAGTAAGGGACTAGCGGACAATGAGCAGTTCTTC; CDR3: CASKGLADNEQFF
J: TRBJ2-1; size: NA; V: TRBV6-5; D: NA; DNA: TGTGCCAGCAGTTGGCTAGGGCTAGGAGGGGGTGAGCAGTTCTTC; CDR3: CASSWLGLGGGEQFF
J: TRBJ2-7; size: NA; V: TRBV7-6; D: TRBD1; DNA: TGTGCCAGCAGCCGGGGGACAGGGGGCTTGGACGAGCAGTACTTC; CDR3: CASSRGTGGLDEQYF
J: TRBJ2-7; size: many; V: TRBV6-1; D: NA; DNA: TGTGCCAGCAGTGAAGGAGGGGATAGCGACGAGCAGTACTTC; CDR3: CASSEGGDSDEQYF
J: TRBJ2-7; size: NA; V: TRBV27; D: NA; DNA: TGTGCCAGCAGTTTCGCCGGGGGAGAGGCCTACGAGCAGTACTTC; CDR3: CASSFAGGEAYEQYF
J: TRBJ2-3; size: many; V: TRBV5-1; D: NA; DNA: TGCGCCAGCAGCCCAACGACAGCCCGTCCCACATATACGCAGTATTTT; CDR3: CASSPTTARPTYTQYF
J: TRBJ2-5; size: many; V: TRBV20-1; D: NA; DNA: TGCAGTGCTTCTAAGGGGGGGGACCAAGAGACCCAGTACTTC; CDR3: CSASKGGDQETQYF
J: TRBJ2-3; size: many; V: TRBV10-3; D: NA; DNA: TGTGCCATCAGGGGAACGGCGGTTAGCACAGATACGCAGTATTTT; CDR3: CAIRGTAVSTDTQYF
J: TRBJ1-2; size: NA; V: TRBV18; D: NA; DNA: TGTGCCAGCTCCGAGTCGGGGCAGCTGACGGATGGCTACACCTTC; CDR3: CASSESGQLTDGYTF
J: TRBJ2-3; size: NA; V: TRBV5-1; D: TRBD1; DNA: TGCGCCAGCAGCTTAGACAGGGGGTTAGATACGCAGTATTTT; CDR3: CASSLDRGLDTQYF
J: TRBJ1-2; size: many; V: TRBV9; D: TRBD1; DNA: TGTGCCAGCAGCGTAGGGGGACAGGGGACCTATGGCTACACCTTC; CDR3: CASSVGGQGTYGYTF
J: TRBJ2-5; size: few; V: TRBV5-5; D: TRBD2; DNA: TGTGCCAGCAGTCCTCTAGCGGGGGCGAGAGAGACCCAGTACTTC; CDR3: CASSPLAGARETQYF
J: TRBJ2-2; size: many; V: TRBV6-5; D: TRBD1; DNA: TGTGCCAGCAGAGGTACAGGGGGGACCACCGGGGAGCTGTTTTTT; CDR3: CASRGTGGTTGELFF
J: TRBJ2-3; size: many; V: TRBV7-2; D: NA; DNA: TGTGCCAGCACAATACGAGGGGCAGATACGCAGTATTTT; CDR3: CASTIRGADTQYF
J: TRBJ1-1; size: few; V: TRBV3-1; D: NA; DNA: TGTGCCAGCAGCCAAGATGCGGGTAGAGGGGCTAACACTGAAGCTTTCTTT; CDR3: CASSQDAGRGANTEAFF
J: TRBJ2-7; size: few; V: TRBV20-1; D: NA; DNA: TGCAGTGCTAGAGCGACCAGACTCTACGAGCAGTACTTC; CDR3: CSARATRLYEQYF
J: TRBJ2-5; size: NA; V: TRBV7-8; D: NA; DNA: TGTGCCAGCAGTCCCCTCGTCCGGGAAAGGGAGACCCAGTACTTC; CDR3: CASSPLVRERETQYF
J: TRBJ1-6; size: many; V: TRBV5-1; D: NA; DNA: TGCGCCAGCAGCTTGGGCGGGAATTCACCCCTCCACTTT; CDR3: CASSLGGNSPLHF
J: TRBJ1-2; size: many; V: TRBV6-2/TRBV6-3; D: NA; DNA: TGTGCCAGCAGTTACTCGATGAGGGGTGAAGGTAGAAGAAACTATGGCTACACCTTC; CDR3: CASSYSMRGEGRRNYGYTF
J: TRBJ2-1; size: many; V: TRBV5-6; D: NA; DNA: TGTGCCAGCAGCTTGAGTGCCACGGGACCTAACCATTCCGAGCAGTTCTTC; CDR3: CASSLSATGPNHSEQFF
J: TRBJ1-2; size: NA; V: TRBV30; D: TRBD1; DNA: TGTGCCTGGAGTCGGACAGGGTTCTATGGCTACACCTTC; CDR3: CAWSRTGFYGYTF
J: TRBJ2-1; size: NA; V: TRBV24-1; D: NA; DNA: TGTGCCACCAGTGATTTGCAGGAAGATGAGCAGTTCTTC; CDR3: CATSDLQEDEQFF
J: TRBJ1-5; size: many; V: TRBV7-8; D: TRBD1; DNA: TGTGCCAGCAGCTTAGGAGGACAGGGCGGACAGCCCCAGCATTTT; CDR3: CASSLGGQGGQPQHF
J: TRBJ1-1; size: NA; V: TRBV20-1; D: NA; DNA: TGCAGTGCTAGAGATTATAGGGGGACCACTGAAGCTTTCTTT; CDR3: CSARDYRGTTEAFF
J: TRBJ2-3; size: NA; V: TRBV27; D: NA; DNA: TGTGCCACCTCCCGGGGCCTCACAGATACGCAGTATTTT; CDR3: CATSRGLTDTQYF
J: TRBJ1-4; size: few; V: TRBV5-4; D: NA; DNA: TGTGCCAGCAGCTTCGGGGGTCCTAATGAAAAACTGTTTTTT; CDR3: CASSFGGPNEKLFF
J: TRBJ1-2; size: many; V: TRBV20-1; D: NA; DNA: TGCAGTGCTCATCACGGGGATACAGGCTACACCTTC; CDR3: CSAHHGDTGYTF
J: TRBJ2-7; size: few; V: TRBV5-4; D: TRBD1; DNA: TGTGCCAGCAGCTCCCGGGACAGGGTCCACGAGCAGTACTTC; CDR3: CASSSRDRVHEQYF
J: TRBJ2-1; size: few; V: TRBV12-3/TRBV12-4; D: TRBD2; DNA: TGTGCCAGCAGTTTAACGAGCGGGGGGGCCTATGAGCAGTTCTTC; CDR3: CASSLTSGGAYEQFF
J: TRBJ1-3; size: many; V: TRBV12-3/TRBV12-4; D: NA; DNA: TGTGCCAGCAGACTTGCAGGGGCTGGAAACACCATATATTTT; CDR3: CASRLAGAGNTIYF
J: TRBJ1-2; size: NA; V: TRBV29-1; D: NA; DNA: TGCAGCGTTGAGAGCAGCTACTATGGCTACACCTTC; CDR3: CSVESSYYGYTF
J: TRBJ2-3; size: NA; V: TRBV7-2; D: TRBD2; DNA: TGTGCCAGCAGCTTACTGTCTAGCGGGGCAGATACGCAGTATTTT; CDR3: CASSLLSSGADTQYF
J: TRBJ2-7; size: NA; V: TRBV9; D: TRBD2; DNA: TGTGCCAGCAGCCCTCGGGAGGCTTCCTACGAGCAGTACTTC; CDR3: CASSPREASYEQYF
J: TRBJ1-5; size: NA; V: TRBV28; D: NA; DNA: TGTGCCAGCAGTTTAGGGGTCAGGGGCCTCAATCAGCCCCAGCATTTT; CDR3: CASSLGVRGLNQPQHF
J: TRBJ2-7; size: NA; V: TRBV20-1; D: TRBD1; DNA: TGCAGTGCTAGAGGACCGGGACAGGGACCCTACGAGCAGTACTTC; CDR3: CSARGPGQGPYEQYF
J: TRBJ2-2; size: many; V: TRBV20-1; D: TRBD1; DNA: TGCAGTGCTAGGGACAGGGGGACCACCGGGGAGCTGTTTTTT; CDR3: CSARDRGTTGELFF
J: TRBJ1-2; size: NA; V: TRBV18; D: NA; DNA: TGTGCCAGCTCACCGGCCGGGGCGATTAACTATGGCTACACCTTC; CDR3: CASSPAGAINYGYTF
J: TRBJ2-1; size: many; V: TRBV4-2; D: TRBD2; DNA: TGTGCCAGCAGCCTCGGGGTAGCGGGTAGGAATGAGCAGTTCTTC; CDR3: CASSLGVAGRNEQFF
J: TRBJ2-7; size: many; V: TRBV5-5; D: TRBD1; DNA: TGTGCCAGCAGCTTTGGGACAGGGCGCAACGAGCAGTACTTC; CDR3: CASSFGTGRNEQYF